The rows below give T cell receptor beta chains drawn from one sample of a study of T-cell memory formation after mild COVID-19. TCRdb independently ran MiXCR on the 5' RACE reads; one entry per CDR3 protein. The top ten hold under 2.5% of the sample, which has approximately 250,000 distinct CDR3 sequences, 15% seen once. Sample: PBMCs or a T cell subset sorted from them (not recorded which). These receptors came from an adult woman who had mild COVID-19 (a few samples of this study predate the infection). Cell type and time point are not known. The CDR3 runs from the conserved cysteine through the conserved F or W. Size is omitted from some rows. Given values are once, few, many or a class for expanded clones.

CASSQGSYSYEQYF	few	TRBV4-3	TRBJ2-7
CASSLGQGEPQHF	many	TRBV7-2	TRBJ1-5
CASSRGTENYEQYF	few	TRBV18	TRBJ2-7
CAWSVMDRVNTEAFF	.	TRBV30	TRBJ1-1
CSAPAGTGIGNRGYTF	.	TRBV20-1	TRBJ1-2
CSARDRGGGYGYTF	.	TRBV20-1	TRBJ1-2
CATSHWGQGAWDEQFF	few	TRBV24-1	TRBJ2-1
CASKRGNYEQYF	.	TRBV12-3/TRBV12-4	TRBJ2-7
CDSSYSLDRGSGYTF	.	TRBV6-6	TRBJ1-2
CASSFGSGTGNTIYF	few	TRBV7-2	TRBJ1-3
CASSARREQYF	few	TRBV2	TRBJ2-7
CAISDSRETQYF	.	TRBV10-3	TRBJ2-5
CSAHQGWATEAFF	few	TRBV20-1	TRBJ1-1
CSDREGARDTEAFF	.	TRBV20-1	TRBJ1-1
CASSARLAGVPGELFF	few	TRBV9	TRBJ2-2
CASSLGHSDPSISPLHF	.	TRBV5-8	TRBJ1-6
CASSPFKPDTNYGYTF	.	TRBV18	TRBJ1-2
CATSRPSRTGAFQETQYF	few	TRBV15	TRBJ2-5
CATSDPGRRNEQFF	.	TRBV24-1	TRBJ2-1
CASRKMTGRGGELFF	.	TRBV12-3/TRBV12-4	TRBJ2-2
CASSQAGKGYEQYF	few	TRBV4-3	TRBJ2-7
CASSPGTRLAAREYF	.	TRBV18	TRBJ2-3
CASSLRAGPETQYF	few	TRBV7-2	TRBJ2-5
CASSKFEAGYTF	.	TRBV7-2	TRBJ1-2
CASSSLPYEQYF	.	TRBV2	TRBJ2-7
CASSLDSWGSYGYTF	few	TRBV7-8	TRBJ1-2
CASSTSTSGLEWQYF	.	TRBV27	TRBJ2-7
CASSYGAYPVGYTF	.	TRBV6-2/TRBV6-3	TRBJ1-2
CASSPLTTLDEQFF	.	TRBV18	TRBJ2-1
CTRTGTGTSEGNTIYF	.	TRBV1	TRBJ1-3
CASSKGLAGGNTGELFF	few	TRBV5-4	TRBJ2-2
CAITRDRDNTEAFF	many	TRBV10-3	TRBJ1-1
CSVSRRRGFGGNTDTQYF	few	TRBV20-1	TRBJ2-3
CASSFGRGQFF	many	TRBV12-3/TRBV12-4	TRBJ2-1
CASRRLADVGEQYF	few	TRBV6-6	TRBJ2-7
CASMPREGGPSPLHF	.	TRBV7-9	TRBJ1-6
CASSFRHMNTEAFF	.	TRBV12-3/TRBV12-4	TRBJ1-1
CASSPGQGALNQPQHF	.	TRBV6-6	TRBJ1-5
CASSLRTSNYGYTF	.	TRBV2	TRBJ1-2
CASSQEFRGVDTQYF	few	TRBV4-3	TRBJ2-3
CSAIRASGLSEQFF	few	TRBV20-1	TRBJ2-1
CASSKLVAREQYF	few	TRBV12-3/TRBV12-4	TRBJ2-7
CASHPQGSRNTEAFF	.	TRBV2	TRBJ1-1
CASSPGLAGDHNEQFF	many	TRBV5-1	TRBJ2-1
CASRSLAGPYEQYF	.	TRBV12-3/TRBV12-4	TRBJ2-7
CASAAGGDTQYF	once	TRBV18	TRBJ2-3
CATSEYGEAFF	few	TRBV24-1	TRBJ1-1
CASRGQKASFGNQPQHF	few	TRBV6-2/TRBV6-3	TRBJ1-5
CASSFDRGNTEAFF	many	TRBV4-1	TRBJ1-1
CASSVGVQNEKLFF	many	TRBV9	TRBJ1-4
CASSPLSSYNEQFF	.	TRBV6-5	TRBJ2-1
CASSRTGSETQYF	.	TRBV5-6	TRBJ2-3
CASSFPLGGHTEAFF	.	TRBV7-2	TRBJ1-1